The entry below gives a single T cell receptor (beta chain) sequence along with its context. Its matching antigen is unknown. This sample stems from a study of early T cells in non-severe SARS-CoV-2 infection. Study-level findings and limits: VDJdb matching, biased toward anti-spike CD8 responses, missed private and CD4 specificities.

cDNA molecules, individually, were tagged with unique molecular identifiers. MiXCR, run by TCRdb on the 5' RACE reads, gives a single entry per CDR3 protein. Found here are fewer than 120,000 distinct CDR3 sequences, around 13% of them singletons; the top ten hold approximately 4%. The CDR3 length is 14 residues. Germline V lookup: CDR1 MGHRA, CDR2 YSYEKL. V lost 4 bases and J lost 8; bases outside the gene matches: 9. The material sequenced was whole blood, taken at baseline. This sequence originates from an adult who was a healthcare worker with PCR-confirmed SARS-CoV-2 infection or an uninfected control (not recorded which). The V and J genes are TRBV4-1 and TRBJ1-2, with 8 bases that match TRBD1. The CDR3 here is CASSRELTGEGYTF. The CDR3 coding sequence is TGCGCCAGCAGCCGAGAATTGACAGGGGAGGGCTACACCTTC.